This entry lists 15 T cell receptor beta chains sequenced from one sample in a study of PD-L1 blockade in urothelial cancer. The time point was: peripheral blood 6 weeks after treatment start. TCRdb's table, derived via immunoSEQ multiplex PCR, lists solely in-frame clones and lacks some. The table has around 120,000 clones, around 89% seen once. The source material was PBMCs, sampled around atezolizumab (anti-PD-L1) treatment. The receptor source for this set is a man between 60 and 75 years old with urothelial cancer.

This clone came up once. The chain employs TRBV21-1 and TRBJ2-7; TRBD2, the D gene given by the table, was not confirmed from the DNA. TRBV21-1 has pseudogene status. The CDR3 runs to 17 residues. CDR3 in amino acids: CASSKKMAGRHSYEQYF. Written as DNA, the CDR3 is TGTGCCAGCAGCAAGAAAATGGCGGGACGGCACTCCTACGAGCAGTACTTC.

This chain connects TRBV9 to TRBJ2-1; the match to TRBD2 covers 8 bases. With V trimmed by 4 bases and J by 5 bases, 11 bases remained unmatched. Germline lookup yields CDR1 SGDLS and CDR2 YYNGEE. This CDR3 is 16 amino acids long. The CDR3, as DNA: TGTGCCAGCAGCTATTCCCTTGCGGGGGGCAACAATGAGCAGTTCTTC. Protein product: CASSYSLAGGNNEQFF.

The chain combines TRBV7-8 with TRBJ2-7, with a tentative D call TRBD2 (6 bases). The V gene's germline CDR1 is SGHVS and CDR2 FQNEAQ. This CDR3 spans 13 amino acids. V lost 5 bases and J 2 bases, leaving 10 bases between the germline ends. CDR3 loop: CASSIREAYEQYF. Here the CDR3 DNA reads TGTGCCAGCAGCATCAGGGAGGCCTACGAGCAGTACTTC.

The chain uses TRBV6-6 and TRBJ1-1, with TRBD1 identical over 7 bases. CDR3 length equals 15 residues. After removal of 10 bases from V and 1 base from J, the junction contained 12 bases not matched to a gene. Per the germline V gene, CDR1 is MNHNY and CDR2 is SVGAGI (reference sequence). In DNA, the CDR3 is TGTGCCACTTTGGAACAGGGGCCCGGGAACACTGAAGCTTTCTTT. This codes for CATLEQGPGNTEAFF.

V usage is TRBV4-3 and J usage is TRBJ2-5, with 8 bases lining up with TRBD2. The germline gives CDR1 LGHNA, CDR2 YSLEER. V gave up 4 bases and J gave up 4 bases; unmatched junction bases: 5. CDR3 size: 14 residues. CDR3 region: CASSPGLAPETQYF. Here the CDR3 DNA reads TGCGCCAGCAGCCCCGGACTAGCCCCAGAGACCCAGTACTTC.

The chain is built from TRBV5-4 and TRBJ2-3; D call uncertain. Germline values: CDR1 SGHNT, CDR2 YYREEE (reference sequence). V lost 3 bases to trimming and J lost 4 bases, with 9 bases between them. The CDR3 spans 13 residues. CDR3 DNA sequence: TGTGCCAGCAGCTCGTTATCAGCAGATACGCAGTATTTT. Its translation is CASSSLSADTQYF.

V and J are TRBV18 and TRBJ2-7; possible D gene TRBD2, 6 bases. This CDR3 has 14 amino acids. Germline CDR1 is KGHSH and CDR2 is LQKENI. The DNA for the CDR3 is TGTGCTGTAAGGCGGGGAGTTAGCTCCTACGAGCAGTACTTC. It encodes CAVRRGVSSYEQYF. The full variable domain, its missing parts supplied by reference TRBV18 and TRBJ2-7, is NAGVMQNPRHLVRRRGQEARLRCSPMKGHSHVYWYRQLPEEGLKFMVYLQKENIIDESGMPKERFSAEFPKEGPSILRIQQVVRGDSAAYFCAVRRGVSSYEQYFGPGTRLTVT.

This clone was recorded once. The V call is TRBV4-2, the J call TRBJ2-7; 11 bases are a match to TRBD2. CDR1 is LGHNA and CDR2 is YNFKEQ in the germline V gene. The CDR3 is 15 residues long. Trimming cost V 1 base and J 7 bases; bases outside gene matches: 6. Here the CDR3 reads CASSQGGTSGSEQYF. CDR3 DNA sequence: TGTGCCAGCAGCCAAGGTGGGACTAGCGGTAGTGAGCAGTACTTC.

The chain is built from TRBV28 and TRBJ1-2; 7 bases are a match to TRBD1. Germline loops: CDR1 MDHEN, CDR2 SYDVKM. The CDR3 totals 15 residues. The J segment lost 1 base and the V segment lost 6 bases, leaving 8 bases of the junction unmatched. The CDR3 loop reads CASSTRQGGNYGYTF. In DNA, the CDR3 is TGTGCCAGCAGCACGCGACAGGGCGGTAACTATGGCTACACCTTC.

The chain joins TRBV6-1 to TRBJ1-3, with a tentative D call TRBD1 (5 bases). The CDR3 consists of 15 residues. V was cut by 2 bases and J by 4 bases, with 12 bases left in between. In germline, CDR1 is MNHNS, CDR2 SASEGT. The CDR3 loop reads CASSEQGVPGNTIYF. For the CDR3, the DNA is TGTGCCAGCAGTGAACAGGGTGTCCCCGGAAACACCATATATTTT.

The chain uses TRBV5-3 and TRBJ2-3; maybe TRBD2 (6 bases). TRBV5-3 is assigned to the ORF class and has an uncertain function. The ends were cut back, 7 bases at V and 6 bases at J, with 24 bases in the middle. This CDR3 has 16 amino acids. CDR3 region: CARGDRDLRAPDTQYF. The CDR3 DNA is TGTGCCAGAGGAGACCGGGACTTGAGGGCCCCGGATACGCAGTATTTT.

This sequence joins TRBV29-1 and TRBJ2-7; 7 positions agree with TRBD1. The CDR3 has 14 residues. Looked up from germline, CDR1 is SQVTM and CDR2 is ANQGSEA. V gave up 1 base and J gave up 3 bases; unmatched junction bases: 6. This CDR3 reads CSVEVQGISYEQYF. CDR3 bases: TGCAGCGTTGAAGTACAGGGGATCAGCTACGAGCAGTACTTC.

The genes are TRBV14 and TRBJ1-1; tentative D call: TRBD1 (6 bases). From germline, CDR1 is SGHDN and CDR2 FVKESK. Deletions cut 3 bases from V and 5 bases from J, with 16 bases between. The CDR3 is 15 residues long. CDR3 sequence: CASSQRRGGWTEAFF. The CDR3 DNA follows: TGTGCCAGCAGCCAGCGCAGGGGAGGGTGGACTGAAGCTTTCTTT.

The CDR3 spells CASRAGQGVTSGANVLTF. The CDR3 bases are TGTGCCAGCAGGGCCGGACAGGGGGTTACCTCTGGGGCCAACGTCCTGACTTTC. The chain joins TRBV7-9 to TRBJ2-6, with TRBD1 matching over 10 bases. Looked up from germline, CDR1 is SEHNR and CDR2 is FQNEAQ (reference sequence). V shed 6 bases and J 0 bases; nucleotides not matched to a gene: 8. The CDR3 covers 18 residues.

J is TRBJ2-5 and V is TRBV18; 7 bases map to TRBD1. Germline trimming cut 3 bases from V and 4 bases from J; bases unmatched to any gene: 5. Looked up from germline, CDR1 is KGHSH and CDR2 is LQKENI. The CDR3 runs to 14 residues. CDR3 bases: TGTGCCAGCTCACCGGCGACAGGGTTAGAGACCCAGTACTTC. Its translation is CASSPATGLETQYF.